A selection of T cell receptor beta chains follows, all from one sample in a study of blood T cell repertoires in COVID-19. Generated by immunoSEQ multiplex PCR, the TCRdb table keeps only in-frame clones and is missing some. The sample lists approximately 220,000 clones; 84% were seen once. Sequences were obtained from peripheral blood. All receptors derive from a woman aged 55-69 years with acute or convalescent COVID-19. CDR3s include the opening cysteine and the closing phenylalanine or tryptophan. Fields, in order: J gene, V gene, CDR3 protein.

>TRBJ1-5|TRBV12-3/TRBV12-4
CASSFTGNQPQHF
>TRBJ2-1|TRBV29-1
CSVDRDKAEQFF
>TRBJ1-1|TRBV30
CAWSVRVPEAFF
>TRBJ2-3|TRBV6-5
CASSYKAGSTDTQYF
>TRBJ1-6|TRBV29-1
CSADPSTGVNSPLHF
>TRBJ2-1|TRBV29-1
CSVERSEINSYNEQFF
>TRBJ2-1|TRBV3-1/TRBV3-2
CASSQASGGAVGQFF
>TRBJ2-2|TRBV12-3/TRBV12-4
CATPGQDTGELFF
>TRBJ2-3|TRBV6-6
CASSTPLSTDTQYF
>TRBJ1-1|TRBV6-2/TRBV6-3
CASSYGRGAEAFF
>TRBJ2-7|TRBV3-1/TRBV3-2
CASSLGLAAYEQYF
>TRBJ2-1|TRBV15
CATSRAGYNEQFF
>TRBJ2-7|TRBV6-1
CASSEFGQVHYEQYF
>TRBJ1-5|TRBV19
CASSIVRVRFDQPQHF
>TRBJ1-2|TRBV7-9
CASSLRDSGNYGYTF
>TRBJ2-3|TRBV6-6
CASSSPGENTQYF
>TRBJ2-2|TRBV29-1
CSVEGADSGTASTGELFF
>TRBJ1-6|TRBV3-1/TRBV3-2
CASSQATGQNSPLHF
>TRBJ2-3|TRBV10-3
CAISGRGFSTDTQYF
>TRBJ1-1|TRBV27
CASSLSGRANTEAFF
>TRBJ2-3|TRBV5-1
CASSLPADTQYF
>TRBJ1-5|TRBV2
CASSGGRSNQPQHF
>TRBJ2-1|TRBV7-9
CASSLSRRDNEQFF
>TRBJ1-4|TRBV3-1/TRBV3-2
CASSQDGHSTNEKLFF
>TRBJ2-7|TRBV4-2
CASSQDRQGSYEQYF
>TRBJ2-3|TRBV5-5
CASSLQGGGRSDTQYF
>TRBJ1-1|TRBV4-2
CASSQAKRQGDTEAFF
>TRBJ2-5|TRBV27
CASSLGLNQETQYF
>TRBJ1-2|TRBV5-6
CASSYSYGYTF
>TRBJ1-2|TRBV7-9
CASSFKGQIAYGYTF
>TRBJ1-2|TRBV5-4
CASSLDSNYGYTF
>TRBJ2-7|TRBV7-2
CASSIGTGGNEQYF
>TRBJ1-2|TRBV9
CASSVANPDRTNYGYTF
>TRBJ2-6|TRBV5-6
CASSFLRGSGANVLTF
>TRBJ2-5|TRBV5-1
CASSPRRSGGGETQYF
>TRBJ2-1|TRBV10-3
CAISDPTRAGDAGSYNEQFF
>TRBJ1-4|TRBV5-5
CASQRGGSTNEKLFF
>TRBJ1-2|TRBV21-1
CASSIGRENFYGYTF
>TRBJ2-1|TRBV2
CASRDGTSGGASVNEQFF
>TRBJ1-2|TRBV27
CASSLGVREVDRGYTF
>TRBJ1-2|TRBV11-2
CASSARRTGTYGYTF
>TRBJ1-6|TRBV11-2
CASSFGVPNSPLHF
>TRBJ2-7|TRBV3-1/TRBV3-2
CASSQQQGAAEQYF
>TRBJ2-7|TRBV7-8
CASSLVDNHEQYF
>TRBJ2-1|TRBV9
CASSVASASYNEQFF
>TRBJ2-2|TRBV5-1
CASSPSGVNTGELFF
>TRBJ1-2|TRBV30
CAWRQGSPYGYTF
>TRBJ2-1|TRBV11-2
CASSLTSGGYNEQFF
>TRBJ1-1|TRBV19
CAKDRGTANTEAFF
>TRBJ1-2|TRBV5-1
CASSSKPGQGNYGYTF